A selection of T cell receptor beta chains follows, all from one sample in a study of shared clonotypes between healthy human individuals. Data came from immunoSEQ multiplex PCR; TCRdb stores just in-frame clones and leaves some out. The sample yields roughly 450,000 clones, 70% to 80% seen once. The sample consisted of PBMCs. These TCRs come from a woman between 40 and 55 years old in good health. Some clones in this sample may be carry-over from other donors' samples. CDR3s include the opening cysteine and the closing phenylalanine or tryptophan.

TRBV28	CASNPGTAGPTEAFF
TRBV5-1	CASSSEGASGELFF
TRBV6-1	CASEGGQGRTGELFF
TRBV5-1	CASSLDRVGETQYF
TRBV28	CASTPGGEAGNTEAFF
TRBV27	CASSLSPSYEQYF
TRBV28	CASRSTFPDTQYF
TRBV7-9	CASSSHRGRDTGELFF
TRBV10-3	CAISGWAGRNTEAFF
TRBV28	CASSPGVGVYQETQYF
TRBV5-4	CASSFPYEQYF
TRBV7-3	CASSSGLAGVTDTQYF
TRBV7-2	CASSLARQGRAFF
TRBV7-3	CASSQLAGETQYF
TRBV7-2	CASSLEVREFDEQYF
TRBV11-3	CASSLGLAAETQYF
TRBV5-1	CASSLAVGGTETQYF
TRBV6-6	CASNGAGETQYF
TRBV5-1	CASSLQGPNEKLFF
TRBV28	CASSTTPQGAGYGYTF
TRBV29-1	CSVALQLRYGYTF
TRBV28	CASKRTRHEKLFF
TRBV6-1	CASSGSGTNYEQYF
TRBV14	CASSQVGRWGEDEQYF
TRBV29-1	CSVEDLDDVGEQYF
TRBV29-1	CSVDQGGTQYF
TRBV4-2	CASSQEQGRNQPQHF
TRBV27	CASAPGTSGYNEQFF
TRBV11-3	CASSFSLAGGTQYF